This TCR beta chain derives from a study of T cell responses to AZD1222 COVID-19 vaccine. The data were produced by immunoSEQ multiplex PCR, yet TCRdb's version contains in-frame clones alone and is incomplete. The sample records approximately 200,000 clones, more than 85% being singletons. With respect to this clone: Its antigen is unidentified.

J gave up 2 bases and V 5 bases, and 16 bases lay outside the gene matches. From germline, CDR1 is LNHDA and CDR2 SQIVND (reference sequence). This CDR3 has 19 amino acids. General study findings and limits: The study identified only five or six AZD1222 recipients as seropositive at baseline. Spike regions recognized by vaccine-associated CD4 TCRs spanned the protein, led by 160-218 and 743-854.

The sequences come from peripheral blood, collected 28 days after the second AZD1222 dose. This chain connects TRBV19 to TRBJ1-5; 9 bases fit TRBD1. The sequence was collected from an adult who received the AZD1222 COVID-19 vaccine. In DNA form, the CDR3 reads TGTGCCAGTAGTGCGAGACGGGACAGGGCGACGAAGGGCAATCAGCCCCAGCATTTT. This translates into CASSARRDRATKGNQPQHF.